A single sample is the source of the 25 T cell receptor beta chains below, sequenced in a study of vaccination and CD4 T cells after COVID-19. CD4+ T cells that had been cultured provided DNA sequenced with the Oncomine TCR Beta short-read assay. MiXCR, applied by TCRdb to the PCR reads, yields one record per CDR3 protein. This sample has roughly 14,000 distinct CDR3 sequences; roughly 34% occur once, and the top ten carry approximately 40%. Treatment: 10-day PBMC culture with coronavirus spike peptide pools or control peptides (ViraFEST assay). These receptors lack a known antigen. The specimen sequenced was cultured CD4+ T cells from blood. The receptors stem from a human donor with COVID-19.

This clonotype rates as medium-sized. V usage is TRBV6-5 and J usage is TRBJ1-5, with 7 bases fitting TRBD1. The V gene end was trimmed by 4 bases and the J gene end by 1 base; junction bases not matched to a gene: 4. The CDR3 length is 15 residues. Germline loops: CDR1 MNHEY, CDR2 SVGAGI. CDR3 nucleotides: TGTGCCAGCAGTTCAGGGGGAGTAAGCAATCAGCCCCAGCATTTT. It encodes CASSSGGVSNQPQHF.

This clonotype turned up a few times. The V and J genes are TRBV20-1 and TRBJ1-1; D remains ambiguous. This CDR3 has 13 residues. V lost 3 bases, J lost 0 bases, and 8 bases lay in between. Germline CDR1 is DFQATT and CDR2 is SNEGSKA (reference sequence). The CDR3 nucleotides are TGCAGTGCTAGTAACCGCATGAACACTGAAGCTTTCTTT. As protein: CSASNRMNTEAFF.

V and J are TRBV12-3 or TRBV12-4 and TRBJ1-2, with 8 bases that match TRBD1. The CDR3 extends over 15 amino acids. V was clipped by 2 bases and J by 7 bases; unmatched bases: 9. CDR3 sequence (DNA): TGTGCCAGCAGTTTAATGCGGACAGGGACCGGTGGCTACACCTTC. This codes for CASSLMRTGTGGYTF.

The CDR3: CASSLMGDTEAFF. The CDR3 DNA follows: TGCGCCAGCAGCCTGATGGGGGACACTGAAGCTTTCTTT. The V call is TRBV5-1, the J call TRBJ1-1; maybe TRBD1 (5 bases). The CDR3 is 13 residues long. Between the trimmed V and J ends, which lost 4 bases and 3 bases, there was a span of 10 bases. Per germline, CDR1 SGHRS and CDR2 YFSETQ.

This clonotype has just a few counts. This chain uses TRBV30 with TRBJ2-7; no clear D. The CDR3 contains 13 residues. Germline CDR1 and CDR2: GTSNPN and SVGIG (reference sequence). Trimming removed 0 bases at V and 4 bases at J, with 10 bases between. CDR3 sequence: CAWSVRLGYEQYF. CDR3 nucleotide sequence: TGTGCCTGGAGTGTACGTCTGGGGTACGAGCAGTACTTC.

The rearrangement uses TRBV5-1 and TRBJ2-2, with 9 bases lining up with TRBD1. Trimming removed 4 bases from V and 7 bases from J; junction bases left unmatched: 8. The germline V gene encodes CDR1 SGHRS and CDR2 YFSETQ. This CDR3 has 15 amino acids. CDR3 DNA sequence: TGCGCCAGCAGCGCCATGGACAGGGGTAACGGGGAGCTGTTTTTT. Amino acid sequence: CASSAMDRGNGELFF.

In its sample, this clonotype was seen a few times. CDR3 sequence: CASSYSGLAFRETQYF. The CDR3 region has the DNA TGTGCCAGCAGTTACTCGGGACTAGCGTTTCGAGAGACCCAGTACTTC. V and J are TRBV6-5 and TRBJ2-5; TRBD2 matches 10 bases. After removal of 0 bases from V and 4 bases from J, the junction contained 5 bases not matched to a gene. The CDR3 spans 16 residues. Germline CDR1 is MNHEY and CDR2 is SVGAGI.

This clonotype was counted between two and nine times. The rearrangement links TRBV20-1 to TRBJ1-3; no reliable D call. V was cut by 3 bases and J by 0 bases, with 12 bases left in between. The germline gives CDR1 DFQATT, CDR2 SNEGSKA (reference sequence). The CDR3 is made up of 15 amino acids. The chain's CDR3 is CSASTLQSSGNTIYF. CDR3 coding DNA: TGCAGTGCTAGTACCCTACAGAGCTCTGGAAACACCATATATTTT.

The chain employs TRBV10-3 and TRBJ2-7; TRBD2 matches 7 bases. Trimming at V came to 4 bases and at J to 1 base, leaving 4 bases not matched to a gene. This CDR3 has 14 amino acids. Germline CDR1 is ENHRY and CDR2 is SYGVKD. In DNA form, the CDR3 reads TGTGCCATCAGTGGCTCTAGCGGATCCTACGAGCAGTACTTC. The encoded protein is CAISGSSGSYEQYF.

The chain recombines TRBV6-2 or TRBV6-3 with TRBJ1-5; D gene ambiguous. CDR1 MNHEY and CDR2 SVGEGT come from the germline V gene. This CDR3 has 13 residues. Trimming cost V 3 bases and J 4 bases, with 7 bases left between them. CDR3 nucleotides: TGTGCCAGCAGTTATCAAGGAAATCAGCCCCAGCATTTT. Its translation: CASSYQGNQPQHF.

The chain uses TRBV11-3 and TRBJ2-4; D uncertain. The CDR3 is made up of 11 amino acids. V was shortened by 1 base and J by 9 bases, with 4 bases between the two germline ends. Germline CDR1 SGHNT, CDR2 YENEEA. The CDR3 bases are TGTGCCAGCAGCTTAGTGACCATTCAGTACTTC. This encodes CASSLVTIQYF.

The V gene is TRBV15, the J gene TRBJ1-3; TRBD1 matches at 8 bases. The CDR3 runs to 17 residues. Per germline, CDR1 LNHNV and CDR2 YYDKDF (reference sequence). V lost 4 bases to trimming and J lost 3 bases; unmatched junction nucleotides: 11. The CDR3 spells CATSTDREGNLGNTIYF. DNA for the CDR3: TGTGCCACCAGCACGGACAGGGAGGGCAATCTTGGAAACACCATATATTTT.

This clonotype turned up a few times. This rearrangement joins TRBV19 to TRBJ2-3, with 10 bases lining up with TRBD2. Per the germline V gene, CDR1 is LNHDA and CDR2 is SQIVND (reference sequence). This CDR3 has 15 amino acids. Losses at the gene ends were 4 bases for V and 2 bases for J; bases not matched to a gene: 3. The CDR3 DNA follows: TGTGCCAGTAGTAGTCTAGCGGGGGACACAGATACGCAGTATTTT. Its translation is CASSSLAGDTDTQYF.

This clonotype showed up just once. The rearrangement uses TRBV20-1 and TRBJ2-7; D is possibly TRBD1 or TRBD2 (6 bases each). CDR3 length equals 13 residues. Germline CDR1 DFQATT, CDR2 SNEGSKA (reference sequence). V shed 3 bases and J shed 3 bases, with 12 bases lying between them. The CDR3 region is CSARSGAVYEQYF. CDR3 bases: TGCAGTGCTAGGTCGGGGGCCGTCTACGAGCAGTACTTC.

The CDR3 reads CASSLGPGQPTEAFF. The DNA of the CDR3 is TGTGCCAGCAGCTTAGGACCGGGACAGCCCACTGAAGCTTTCTTT. The chain links TRBV7-2 to TRBJ1-1, with TRBD1 matching over 7 bases. Unmatched junction bases numbered 6, after V lost 1 base and J lost 4 bases. The length of the CDR3 is 15 residues. CDR1 is SGHTA, CDR2 FQGNSA, per germline.

The genes are TRBV12-5 and TRBJ2-1; TRBD2 aligns across 8 bases. From germline, CDR1 is LGHNT and CDR2 FRNRAP. CDR3 length: 14 amino acids. With V trimmed by 5 bases and J by 4 bases, 4 bases remained unmatched. CDR3 DNA: TGTGCTAGTGGTCGCGGGGGGCCATACAATGAGCAGTTCTTC. It translates to CASGRGGPYNEQFF.

This clonotype was detected only once. This chain's CDR3 is CSAKLAGDTYNSPLHF. CDR3 nucleotide sequence: TGCAGTGCCAAACTGGCAGGCGACACTTATAATTCACCCCTCCACTTT. The chain recombines TRBV20-1 with TRBJ1-6; D is unclear. The germline V gene encodes CDR1 DFQATT and CDR2 SNEGSKA (reference sequence). With 6 bases removed from V and 4 bases from J, the gap between germline ends came to 19 bases. The CDR3 totals 16 residues.

This clonotype was seen a few times. This chain joins TRBV6-5 and TRBJ2-7; D perhaps matches TRBD2 (6 bases). This CDR3 has 13 residues. Per germline, CDR1 MNHEY and CDR2 SVGAGI. V was cut by 4 bases and J by 3 bases, with 10 bases left in between. CDR3 loop: CASSSLGLYEQYF. The CDR3 DNA is TGTGCCAGCAGTTCCTTGGGACTCTACGAGCAGTACTTC.

This clonotype was seen more than once but under ten times. The gene calls are TRBV2 and TRBJ1-2; 7 nucleotides agree with TRBD1. J was trimmed by 4 bases and V by 6 bases; bases with no gene match: 11. CDR3 length: 15 residues. The V gene's germline CDR1 is SNHLY and CDR2 FYNNEI. CDR3 nucleotides: TGTGCCAGCAGCGCCTCCGGGACAGACACCTATGGCTACACCTTC. Its protein product is CASSASGTDTYGYTF. The full variable domain, rest sourced from reference TRBV2 and TRBJ1-2, is EPEVTQTPSHQVTQMGQEVILRCVPISNHLYFYWYRQILGQKVEFLVSFYNNEISEKSEIFDDQFSVERPDGSNFTLKIRSTKLEDSAMYFCASSASGTDTYGYTFGSGTRLTVV.

The J gene is TRBJ1-2, the V gene TRBV10-1, with D maybe TRBD1 (5 bases). The CDR3 extends over 12 amino acids. V lost 9 bases to trimming and J lost 8 bases, with 16 bases between them. Germline values: CDR1 WNHNN, CDR2 SYGVQD (reference sequence). The CDR3 protein is CARARRGGGYTF. In DNA, the CDR3 is TGCGCCAGAGCACGACGCGGGGGAGGCTACACCTTC.

This clonotype was recorded once. This chain joins TRBV4-2 and TRBJ1-6; 8 bases are a match to TRBD1. Unmatched junction bases numbered 6, after V lost 6 bases and J lost 5 bases. The CDR3 covers 15 residues. Germline V CDR1 and CDR2: LGHNA, YNFKEQ. The CDR3 reads CASRPPGQDNSPLHF. CDR3 bases: TGTGCCAGCAGACCCCCGGGACAGGATAATTCACCCCTCCACTTT.

This clonotype was counted between two and nine times. This sequence joins TRBV2 and TRBJ1-5; D is uncertain. Trimming pared 4 bases from V and 0 bases from J, leaving 7 bases between. The CDR3 contains 14 residues. CDR1 is SNHLY and CDR2 is FYNNEI in the germline V gene. This chain's CDR3 is CASSAEYSNQPQHF. The CDR3 DNA follows: TGTGCCAGCAGTGCCGAATATAGCAATCAGCCCCAGCATTTT.

This clonotype was counted between two and nine times. The rearrangement joins TRBV20-1 to TRBJ2-7; 8 nucleotides align to TRBD2. Germline CDR1 is DFQATT and CDR2 is SNEGSKA (reference sequence). The CDR3 spans 13 residues. Germline trimming cut 5 bases from V and 2 bases from J; bases unmatched to any gene: 5. As DNA, the CDR3 is TGCAGTGCTTCCGGGACTAGAACCTACGAGCAGTACTTC. Translation: CSASGTRTYEQYF.

This chain connects TRBV19 to TRBJ1-5; maybe TRBD1 (5 bases). V lost 4 bases, J lost 0 bases, and 13 bases lay in between. Germline loops: CDR1 LNHDA, CDR2 SQIVND (reference sequence). The CDR3 runs to 16 residues. The CDR3 coding sequence is TGTGCCAGTAGTAGATACGGGGCAGTTAGCAATCAGCCCCAGCATTTT. Translation: CASSRYGAVSNQPQHF.

This chain connects TRBV18 to TRBJ2-6; a weak D match, TRBD1 (6 bases). With 3 bases removed from V and 5 bases from J, the gap between germline ends came to 11 bases. The CDR3 loop spans 15 amino acids. CDR1 is KGHSH and CDR2 is LQKENI in the germline V gene. The CDR3 DNA reads as TGTGCCAGCTCACCCCCAGGGGTAAGGGCCAACGTCCTGACTTTC. Its translation: CASSPPGVRANVLTF.